Sequencing of this T cell receptor beta chain was carried out in a study of cytomegalovirus exposure and HLA in healthy donors. The study ran its PCR with 60 Vbeta and 13 Jbeta primers. The table came from immunoSEQ multiplex PCR; TCRdb's copy has only in-frame clones and leaves some out. The profile shows 100,000 to 150,000 clones, roughly 70% of them singletons. A remark on this clone: Antigen unknown.

This CDR3 has 17 residues. Germline lookup yields CDR1 MDHEN and CDR2 SYDVKM. With 3 bases clipped from V and 7 bases from J, the junction kept 6 bases outside the gene matches. Study-wide results and limits: Presence/absence analyses assumed roughly uniform sequencing depth across donors. With further analysis later on, most CMV-associated TCR beta chains appeared HLA-restricted.

The sequence was collected from a man between 40 and 49 years old in good health and CMV-seropositive. V and J are TRBV28 and TRBJ2-2, with 15 bases that match TRBD2. Sequencing input: PBMCs. The CDR3 nucleotides are TGTGCCAGCAGTTTGAGGACTAGCGGGAGGGCCGACGGGGAGCTGTTTTTT. Protein product: CASSLRTSGRADGELFF.